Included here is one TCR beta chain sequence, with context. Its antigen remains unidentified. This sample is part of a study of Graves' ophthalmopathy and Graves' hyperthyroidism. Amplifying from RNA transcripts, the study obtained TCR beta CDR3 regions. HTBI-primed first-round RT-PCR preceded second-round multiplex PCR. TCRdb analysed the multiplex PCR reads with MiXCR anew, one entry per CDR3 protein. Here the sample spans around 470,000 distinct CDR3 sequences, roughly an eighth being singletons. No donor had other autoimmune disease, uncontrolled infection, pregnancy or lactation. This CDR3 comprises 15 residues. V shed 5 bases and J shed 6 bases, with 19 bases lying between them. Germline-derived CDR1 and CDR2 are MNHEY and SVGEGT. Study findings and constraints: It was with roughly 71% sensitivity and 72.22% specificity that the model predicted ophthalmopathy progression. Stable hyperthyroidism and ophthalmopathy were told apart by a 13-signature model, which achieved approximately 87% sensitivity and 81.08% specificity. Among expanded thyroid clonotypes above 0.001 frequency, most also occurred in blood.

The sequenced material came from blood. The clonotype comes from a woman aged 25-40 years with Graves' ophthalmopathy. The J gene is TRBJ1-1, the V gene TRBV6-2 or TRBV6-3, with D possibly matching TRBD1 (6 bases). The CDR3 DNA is TGTGCCAGCAGTCCGGGGGGCAGGCCGGGGGCTGAAGCTTTCTTT. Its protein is CASSPGGRPGAEAFF.